The entry that follows covers one T cell receptor beta chain sequence. Its antigen has not been determined. A much larger clone lies a single base off, so this may be a read error. The conserved phenylalanine or tryptophan is not found at the CDR3 terminus, so this likely reflects a read error. Looking up the germline V gene yields CDR1 MNHNS and CDR2 SASEGT. V and J lose 0 bases and 2 bases, and a span of 8 bases separates them. The CDR3 length is 14 residues, termini included. Only the CDR3 DNA is retained, 42 bases long and in frame from the first base. RNA from unsorted whole blood was extracted with TRIzol reagent, and germline DNA was obtained with the DNeasy Blood & Tissue kit. Patients had chronic HBV infection and were treatment-naive at sampling. Before surgery, roughly 4 milliliters of peripheral blood were drawn into K2EDTA tubes. This specimen comes from a study of tumor-infiltrating lymphocytes in primary liver carcinoma (dated by TCRdb to 2016 to 2017). About the full investigation: Between November 2015 and 2016, 4 or 5 patients in China with histopathologically diagnosed primary liver carcinoma had their tumors surgically resected. The five patients, three men and two women aged 30 to 69 years, had hepatocellular carcinoma (four) or combined HCC and intrahepatic cholangiocarcinoma (one). The five patients had tumors of stage T1-T3 N0M0, with maximum diameters ranging from 4.2 to 10 cm. Each sample produced about 3.65 to 7.5 million productive TCRbeta reads, and read depth showed no significant difference between tissue types. Across five regions of each liver tumor, along with adjacent normal tissue and blood, the study brought together TCRbeta repertoire sequencing, expression microarrays and whole-exome sequencing. A total of 35 or so specimens from 5 patients underwent TCRbeta repertoire sequencing, comprising some 25 tumor regions, 5 adjacent noncancerous liver tissues and 5 peripheral blood samples. Reproducibility between technical replicate repertoires was high, with correlation coefficients above 0.95 and mean shared-clone rates approximately 0.88. The full study reports these points: Because sequencing covered only the TCR beta chain and unpaired alpha chains were not captured, true repertoire diversity is likely underestimated. With just four to six patients in the study, the authors point out that the findings should be validated in a larger study. Repertoire overlap was higher between tumor regions (mean roughly 36%) than tumor-adjacent (approximately 17%) or tumor-blood (roughly 14%) pairs, consistent with antigen-driven expansion. The top 250 clones accounted for a significantly greater share of the repertoire in tumors than in blood (p = 0.039). Since the samples were bulk and unsorted, there was no way to compare CD4+ and CD8+ T cell repertoires.

Starting from about 500 ng total RNA, TCRbeta-specific cDNA was produced by reverse transcription with a constant-region primer and ProtoScript II reverse transcriptase. TCRbeta libraries were built with three nested multiplex PCR rounds, a slightly modified ARM-PCR procedure. Each of the first two PCR rounds ran for approximately 10 cycles using multiplex TRBV1-TRBV30 forward primers together with a Cbeta reverse primer. Sample barcodes and Illumina adapters were added in a final 25-cycle PCR using Deep VentR polymerase. Before sequencing, amplicons between 200 and 500 bp were purified from gel using a QIAquick gel extraction kit. An Illumina HiSeq 2500 was used to sequence the TCRbeta amplicons, generating 250-bp paired-end reads. The original methods were these. Reads were quality-trimmed with Trimmomatic v0.33, and paired reads were merged with FLASH v1.2.11 to recover full CDR3 sequences. V, D and J germline segments were assigned to the rearranged TCRbeta sequences by MiGEC v1.2.1b. Clonotype statistics and Shannon-Wiener diversity indices were computed with VDJtools v1.0.0. To cut down on sampling bias, every analysis after diversity analysis relied on just the 250 most abundant clonotypes from each sample. The raw public reads went through TCRdb reprocessing: fastp at Q25, MiXCR clone calling, in-frame beta chains kept. Each entry is one CDR3 protein sequence, shown with its most common DNA and genes. What appears here as the V and J calls and clone size reflects TCRdb's work, not the paper's. The sample table records some 320,000 distinct CDR3 sequences; about 60% of these occur just once. Of the sample, roughly 8.9% is held by the ten largest clones.

The sequenced sample was peripheral blood. The chain couples TRBV6-1 to TRBJ2-7; no D gene is confidently identified. This clonotype was sampled from a man in his forties or fifties with primary liver carcinoma and hepatitis B virus infection. The bases are TGTGCCAGCAGTGAAGCTGAATTAACCTACGAGCAGTACCTC. This sequence encodes CASSEAELTYEQYL.